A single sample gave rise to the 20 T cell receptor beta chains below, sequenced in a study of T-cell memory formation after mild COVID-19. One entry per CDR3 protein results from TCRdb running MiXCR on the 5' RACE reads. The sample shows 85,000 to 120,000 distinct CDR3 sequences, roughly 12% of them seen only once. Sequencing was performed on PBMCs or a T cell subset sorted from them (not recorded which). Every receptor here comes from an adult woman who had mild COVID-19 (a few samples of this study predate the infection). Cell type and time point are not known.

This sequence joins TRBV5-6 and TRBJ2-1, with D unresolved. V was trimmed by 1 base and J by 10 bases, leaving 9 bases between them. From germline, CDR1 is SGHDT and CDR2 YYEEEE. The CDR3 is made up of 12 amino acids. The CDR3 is CASSLSATEQFF. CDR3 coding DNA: TGTGCCAGCAGCTTGTCTGCGACAGAGCAGTTCTTC.

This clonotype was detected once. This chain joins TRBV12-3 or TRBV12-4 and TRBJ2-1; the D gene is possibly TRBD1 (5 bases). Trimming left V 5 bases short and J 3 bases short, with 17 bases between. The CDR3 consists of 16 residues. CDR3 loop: CASSPQGRRFYNEQFF. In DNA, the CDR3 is TGTGCCAGCAGTCCTCAGGGCCGGCGGTTCTACAATGAGCAGTTCTTC.

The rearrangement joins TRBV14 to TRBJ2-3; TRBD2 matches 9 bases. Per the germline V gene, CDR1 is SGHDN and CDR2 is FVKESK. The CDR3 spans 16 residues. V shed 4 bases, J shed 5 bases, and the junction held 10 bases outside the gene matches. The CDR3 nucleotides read TGTGCCAGCAGCCCCCTGTTAGCGGGGGCAGGAGATACGCAGTATTTT. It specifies CASSPLLAGAGDTQYF.

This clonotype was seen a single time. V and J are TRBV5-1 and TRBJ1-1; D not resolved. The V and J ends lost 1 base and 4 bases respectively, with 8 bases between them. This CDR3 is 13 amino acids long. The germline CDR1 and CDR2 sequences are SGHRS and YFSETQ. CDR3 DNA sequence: TGCGCCAGCAGCTTGTGGACCGGCACTGAAGCTTTCTTT. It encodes CASSLWTGTEAFF.

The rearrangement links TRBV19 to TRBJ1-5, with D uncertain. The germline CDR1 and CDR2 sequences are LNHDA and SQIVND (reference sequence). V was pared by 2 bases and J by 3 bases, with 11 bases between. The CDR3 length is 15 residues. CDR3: CASSINWSVNQPQHF. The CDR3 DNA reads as TGTGCCAGTAGTATAAATTGGTCAGTCAATCAGCCCCAGCATTTT.

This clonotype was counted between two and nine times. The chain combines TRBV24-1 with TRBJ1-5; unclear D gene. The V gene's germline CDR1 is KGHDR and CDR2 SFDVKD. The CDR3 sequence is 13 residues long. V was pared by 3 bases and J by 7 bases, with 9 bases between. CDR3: CATSDPGWQPQHF. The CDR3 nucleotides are TGTGCCACCAGTGATCCCGGGTGGCAGCCCCAGCATTTT.

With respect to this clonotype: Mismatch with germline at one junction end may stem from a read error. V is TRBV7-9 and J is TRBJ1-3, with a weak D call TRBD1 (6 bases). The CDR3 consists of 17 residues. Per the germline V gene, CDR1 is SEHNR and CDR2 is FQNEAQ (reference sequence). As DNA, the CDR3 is TGTGCCAGCAGCCACACGCGGGACATTCTCTCTGGATACACCATATATTTT. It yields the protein CASSHTRDILSGYTIYF.

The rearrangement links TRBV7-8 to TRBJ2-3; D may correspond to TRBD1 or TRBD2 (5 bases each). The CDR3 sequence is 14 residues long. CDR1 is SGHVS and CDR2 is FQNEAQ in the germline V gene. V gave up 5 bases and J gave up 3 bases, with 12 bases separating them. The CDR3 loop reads CASSNRWGTDTQYF. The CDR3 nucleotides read TGTGCCAGCAGCAATCGTTGGGGGACAGATACGCAGTATTTT.

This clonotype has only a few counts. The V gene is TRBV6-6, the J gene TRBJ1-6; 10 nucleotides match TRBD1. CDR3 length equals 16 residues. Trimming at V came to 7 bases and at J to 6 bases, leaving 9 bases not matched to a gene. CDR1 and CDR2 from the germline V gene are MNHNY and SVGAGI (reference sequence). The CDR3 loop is CASNPGQGRANSPLHF. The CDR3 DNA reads TGTGCCAGCAACCCGGGACAGGGGAGAGCTAATTCACCCCTCCACTTT.

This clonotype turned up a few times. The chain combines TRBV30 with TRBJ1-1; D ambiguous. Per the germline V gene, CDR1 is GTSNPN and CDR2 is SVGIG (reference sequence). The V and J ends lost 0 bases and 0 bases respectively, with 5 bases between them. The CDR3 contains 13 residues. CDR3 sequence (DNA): TGTGCCTGGAGTGTAACGCTGAACACTGAAGCTTTCTTT. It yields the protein CAWSVTLNTEAFF.

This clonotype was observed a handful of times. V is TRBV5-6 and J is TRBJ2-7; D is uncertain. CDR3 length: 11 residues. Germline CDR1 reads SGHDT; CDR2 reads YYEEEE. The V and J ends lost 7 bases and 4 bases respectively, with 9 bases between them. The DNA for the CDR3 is TGTGCCAGCGGTGTAGGTTACGAGCAGTACTTC. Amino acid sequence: CASGVGYEQYF.

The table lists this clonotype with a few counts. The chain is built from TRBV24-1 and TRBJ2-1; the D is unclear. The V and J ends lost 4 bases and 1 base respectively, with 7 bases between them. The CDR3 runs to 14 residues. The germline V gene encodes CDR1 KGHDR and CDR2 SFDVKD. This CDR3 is CATSEAASYNEQFF. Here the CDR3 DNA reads TGTGCCACCAGTGAGGCGGCTTCCTACAATGAGCAGTTCTTC.

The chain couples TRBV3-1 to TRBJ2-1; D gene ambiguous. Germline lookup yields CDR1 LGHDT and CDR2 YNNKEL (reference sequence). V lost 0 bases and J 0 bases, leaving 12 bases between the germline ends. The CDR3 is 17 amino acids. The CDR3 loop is CASSQDRYLDSYNEQFF. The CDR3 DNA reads TGTGCCAGCAGCCAAGATCGCTACCTGGACTCCTACAATGAGCAGTTCTTC.

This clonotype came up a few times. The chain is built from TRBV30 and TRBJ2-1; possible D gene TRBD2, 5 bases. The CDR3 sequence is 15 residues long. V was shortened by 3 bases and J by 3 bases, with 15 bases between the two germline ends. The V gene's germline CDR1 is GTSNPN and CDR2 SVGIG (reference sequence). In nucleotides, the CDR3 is TGTGCCTGGAGCCCCTCCGGGGTGGTCTACAATGAGCAGTTCTTC. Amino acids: CAWSPSGVVYNEQFF.

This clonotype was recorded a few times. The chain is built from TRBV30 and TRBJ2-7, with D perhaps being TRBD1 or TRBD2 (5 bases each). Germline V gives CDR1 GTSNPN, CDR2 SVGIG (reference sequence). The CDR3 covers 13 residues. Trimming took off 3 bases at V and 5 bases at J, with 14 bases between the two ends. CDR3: CAWRMRGFNEQYF. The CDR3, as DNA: TGTGCCTGGAGGATGAGGGGTTTTAACGAGCAGTACTTC.

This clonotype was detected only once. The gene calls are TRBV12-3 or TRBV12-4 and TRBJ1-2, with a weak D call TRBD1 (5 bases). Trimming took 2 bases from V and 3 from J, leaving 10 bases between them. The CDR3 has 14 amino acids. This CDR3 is CASSLMGQHYGYTF. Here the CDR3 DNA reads TGTGCCAGCAGTTTAATGGGGCAGCACTATGGCTACACCTTC.

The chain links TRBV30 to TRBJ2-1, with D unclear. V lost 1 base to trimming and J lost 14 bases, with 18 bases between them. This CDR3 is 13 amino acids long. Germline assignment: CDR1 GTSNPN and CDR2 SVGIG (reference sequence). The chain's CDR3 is CAWSDSQRGQEFF. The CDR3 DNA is TGTGCCTGGAGTGATTCACAACGTGGGCAAGAGTTCTTC.

CDR3 loop: CASSQGGEGNQPQHF. Written as DNA, the CDR3 is TGCGCCAGCAGCCAAGGGGGGGAGGGCAATCAGCCCCAGCATTTT. This sequence joins TRBV4-1 and TRBJ1-5; D perhaps matches TRBD1 (5 bases). The ends were cut back, 1 base at V and 2 bases at J, with 9 bases in the middle. The CDR3 runs to 15 residues. CDR1 is MGHRA, CDR2 YSYEKL, per germline.

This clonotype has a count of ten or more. As DNA, the CDR3 is TGCGCCAGCAGCTTGGAGGCGAACACAGATACGCAGTATTTT. This gives the protein CASSLEANTDTQYF. V usage is TRBV5-1 and J usage is TRBJ2-3, with D uncertain. Trimming took 0 bases from V and 2 from J, leaving 7 bases between them. Per germline, CDR1 SGHRS and CDR2 YFSETQ. This CDR3 spans 14 amino acids.

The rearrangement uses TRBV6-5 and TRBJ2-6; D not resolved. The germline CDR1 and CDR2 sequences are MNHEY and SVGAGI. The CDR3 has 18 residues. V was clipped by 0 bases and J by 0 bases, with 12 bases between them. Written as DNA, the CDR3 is TGTGCCAGCAGTTACTCGAGTGGTCCAGACTCTGGGGCCAACGTCCTGACTTTC. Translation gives CASSYSSGPDSGANVLTF.